Each of the 22 T cell receptor beta chains below was sequenced from the same sample in a study of T-cell reconstitution after alpha-beta-depleted transplantation in children (dated by TCRdb to 2016 to 2017). The library was produced with PCR. Sequenced on an Illumina HiSeq 2500. Molecular barcoding was employed in the preparation of TCR libraries, with unique molecular identifiers being used to normalize TCRbeta repertoire quantification. In TCRdb, the public reads were trimmed at Q25 with fastp and aligned with MiXCR, with productive beta chains retained. Each CDR3 protein appears once, grouped with its most common genes and DNA. The sample includes 600,000 to 700,000 distinct CDR3 sequences, with around 13% observed a single time. Jointly, the top ten make up roughly 0.84% of the sample. Taken with the paper, the label for treatment or condition translates to: allogeneic hematopoietic cell transplantation with graft depleted of TCRalphabeta T cells and CD19 B cells.

The source material was PBMCs, sampled before TCRalphabeta/CD19-depleted stem cell transplant. The source is a girl aged 2 to 9 with congenital amegakaryocytic thrombocytopenia, due to receive a stem cell transplant.

The rearrangement links TRBV20-1 to TRBJ2-1; TRBD2 might be the D (5 bases). In germline, CDR1 is DFQATT, CDR2 SNEGSKA (reference sequence). Deletions cut 3 bases from V and 5 bases from J, with 11 bases between. The CDR3 spans 13 residues. The CDR3 DNA reads as TGCAGTGCTAGGCTCGGACTTCACAATGAGCAGTTCTTC. It is translated as CSARLGLHNEQFF.

The V call is TRBV7-9, the J call TRBJ2-7; tentatively, D is TRBD1 (6 bases). CDR3 size: 14 residues. Looked up from germline, CDR1 is SEHNR and CDR2 is FQNEAQ (reference sequence). Trimming pared 5 bases from V and 5 bases from J, leaving 16 bases between. In nucleotides, the CDR3 is TGTGCCAGCAGCCAGGACAGAACTAACGACGAGCAGTACTTC. It encodes CASSQDRTNDEQYF.

Ten or more counts support this clonotype. The chain has TRBV6-1 and TRBJ2-2, with a weak D call TRBD1 (5 bases). Germline values: CDR1 MNHNS, CDR2 SASEGT. The CDR3 covers 16 residues. The ends were cut back, 4 bases at V and 0 bases at J, with 12 bases in the middle. This CDR3 is CASSGFRGANTGELFF. The CDR3 DNA sequence: TGTGCCAGCAGTGGGTTTAGGGGTGCGAACACCGGGGAGCTGTTTTTT.

This clonotype showed up many times. CDR3 sequence reads: CASSLGTWDRAGYGYTF. CDR3 nucleotides: TGCGCCAGCAGCTTGGGGACCTGGGACAGAGCTGGCTATGGCTACACCTTC. V and J are TRBV5-1 and TRBJ1-2; 7 positions match TRBD1. V dropped 0 bases and J dropped 4; count of bases not matched to a gene: 12. This CDR3 has 17 residues. Germline CDR1 and CDR2: SGHRS and YFSETQ.

Remarks on this clonotype: This may stem from a read error, because a much larger clone lies one nucleotide away. This chain uses TRBV20-1 with TRBJ2-7; D gene unclear. V was cut by 2 bases and J by 1 base, with 12 bases left in between. CDR3 length: 14 residues. Germline V gives CDR1 DFQATT, CDR2 SNEGSKA (reference sequence). The CDR3 sequence is CSARRGNSSYEQYF. DNA of the CDR3: TGCAGTGCTAGACGTGGGAACAGTTCCTACGAGCAGTACTTC.

Only a few counts were recorded for this clonotype. This chain connects TRBV5-4 to TRBJ2-3; no clear D gene. There are 16 residues in the CDR3. CDR1 is SGHNT and CDR2 is YYREEE in the germline V gene (reference sequence). Between the trimmed V and J ends, which lost 4 bases and 2 bases, there was a span of 17 bases. CDR3 nucleotides: TGTGCCAGCAGCCCGGGTTTACAAATCAACACAGATACGCAGTATTTT. It codes for CASSPGLQINTDTQYF.

This clonotype has a handful of counts. This rearrangement joins TRBV29-1 to TRBJ2-1; possibly TRBD2 for D (5 bases). Trimming left V 7 bases short and J 2 bases short, with 15 bases between. In germline, CDR1 is SQVTM, CDR2 ANQGSEA. This CDR3 comprises 14 residues. This chain's CDR3 is CSARTGVPYNEQFF. CDR3 coding DNA: TGCAGCGCCCGTACCGGGGTTCCCTACAATGAGCAGTTCTTC.

CDR3 in amino acids: CASSFRGRDIQYF. The DNA of the CDR3 is TGCGCCAGCAGCTTCCGTGGGAGGGACATTCAGTACTTC. The chain uses TRBV5-1 and TRBJ2-4, with 7 bases lining up with TRBD2. The CDR3 spans 13 residues. V shed 2 bases, J shed 8 bases, and the junction held 4 bases outside the gene matches. CDR1 and CDR2 from the germline V gene are SGHRS and YFSETQ.

This clonotype showed up many times. This chain links TRBV21-1 with TRBJ2-5. TRBV21-1 is classified as a pseudogene. CDR3 size: 15 residues. The CDR3 region is CASSKVSNRQETQYF. The DNA of the CDR3 is TGTGCCAGCAGCAAAGTTTCCAACAGACAAGAGACCCAGTACTTC.

The gene calls are TRBV10-3 and TRBJ2-5; 10 nucleotides line up with TRBD2. The CDR3 contains 13 residues. V gave up 8 bases and J gave up 4 bases; unmatched junction bases: 4. CDR1 is ENHRY and CDR2 is SYGVKD in the germline V gene. The CDR3 nucleotides read TGTGCCATCGGGACTAGCGTACGAGAGACCCAGTACTTC. The encoded protein is CAIGTSVRETQYF.

Comment on this clonotype: This may be a read error: a much more frequent sequence differs by one nucleotide. The chain joins TRBV15 to TRBJ1-5; the D gene is possibly TRBD1 (5 bases). The CDR3 loop spans 14 amino acids. Germline CDR1 and CDR2: LNHNV and YYDKDF (reference sequence). The CDR3 loop reads CVTSRSQGNQPQHF. The CDR3 bases are TGTGTCACCAGCAGAAGTCAGGGAAATCAGCCCCAGCATTTT.

A few counts support this clonotype. V and J are TRBV2 and TRBJ2-1, with 7 bases identical to TRBD2. Germline V gene lookup returns CDR1 SNHLY and CDR2 FYNNEI. J was trimmed by 4 bases and V by 9 bases; bases with no gene match: 12. This CDR3 region has 15 residues. CDR3 amino acids: CASSRRASGYNEQFF. CDR3 DNA sequence: TGTGCCAGTTCTCGAAGGGCTAGCGGTTACAATGAGCAGTTCTTC.

This clonotype was observed a few times. This chain links TRBV12-3 or TRBV12-4 with TRBJ1-5; D unresolved. This CDR3 has 17 amino acids. The V end was cut by 1 base, the J end by 0 bases, with 13 bases between. The CDR3 here is CASSLGVRGYSNQPQHF. The CDR3 coding sequence is TGTGCCAGCAGTTTAGGAGTCAGAGGATATAGCAATCAGCCCCAGCATTTT.

This chain connects TRBV9 to TRBJ2-7; 9 nucleotides match TRBD2. This CDR3 contains 15 residues. Germline-derived CDR1 and CDR2 are SGDLS and YYNGEE. V gave up 0 bases and J gave up 5 bases; unmatched junction bases: 6. CDR3 in amino acids: CASSVEAGGPNEQYF. In nucleotides, the CDR3 is TGTGCCAGCAGCGTAGAGGCGGGAGGGCCGAACGAGCAGTACTTC.

This clonotype was observed many times. The chain uses TRBV20-1 and TRBJ2-4, with D hard to call. Trimming left V 6 bases short and J 3 bases short, with 12 bases between. From germline, CDR1 is DFQATT and CDR2 SNEGSKA (reference sequence). This CDR3 is 13 amino acids long. Written as DNA, the CDR3 is TGCAGTGCGGACGAGAGTGGCAAAAACATTCAGTACTTC. Encoded protein: CSADESGKNIQYF.

This clonotype has at least ten counts. The J gene is TRBJ2-5, the V gene TRBV20-1, with D perhaps matching TRBD2 (6 bases). CDR3 length: 15 residues. From germline, CDR1 is DFQATT and CDR2 SNEGSKA (reference sequence). V was trimmed by 6 bases and J by 5 bases, leaving 22 bases between them. The DNA for the CDR3 is TGCAGTGCCCCCGGAGGGGCTAATGAGTGGGAGACCCAGTACTTC. Residues: CSAPGGANEWETQYF.

The chain couples TRBV19 to TRBJ2-3; possibly TRBD2 for D (5 bases). Trimming left V 3 bases short and J 5 bases short, with 21 bases between. The CDR3 runs to 17 residues. Germline assignment: CDR1 LNHDA and CDR2 SQIVND (reference sequence). This chain's CDR3 is CASSITIRGSTRDTQYF. In DNA, the CDR3 is TGTGCCAGTAGTATCACGATCCGGGGATCAACAAGAGATACGCAGTATTTT.

The chain is built from TRBV7-9 and TRBJ2-1, with D perhaps TRBD1 or TRBD2 (5 bases each). The CDR3 sequence is 13 residues long. CDR1 and CDR2 from the germline V gene are SEHNR and FQNEAQ (reference sequence). The ends were cut back, 5 bases at V and 10 bases at J, with 15 bases in the middle. The CDR3 region has the DNA TGTGCCAGCAGCCCTACGGGGCTGTTCGAGCAGTTCTTC. Amino acids: CASSPTGLFEQFF.

The chain couples TRBV12-3 or TRBV12-4 to TRBJ2-2; TRBD2 aligns across 10 bases. This CDR3 is built from 20 residues. V was clipped by 5 bases and J by 6 bases; unmatched bases: 21. The CDR3 DNA sequence: TGTGCCAGCAGTCCCAGCGAACTAGCGGGAAGTACTTTTGGCGCCGGGGAGCTGTTTTTT. The encoded protein is CASSPSELAGSTFGAGELFF.

The table lists this clonotype with many counts. CDR3 sequence: CASSTEQGWEQYF. The CDR3 region has the DNA TGTGCCAGCAGTACCGAACAGGGCTGGGAGCAGTACTTC. The chain combines TRBV6-5 with TRBJ2-7, with D possibly being TRBD1 (6 bases). The CDR3 consists of 13 residues. Germline assignment: CDR1 MNHEY and CDR2 SVGAGI. V was trimmed by 5 bases and J by 7 bases, leaving 15 bases between them.

The table lists this clonotype with many counts. The chain links TRBV2 to TRBJ1-1; D perhaps matches TRBD1 (6 bases). The V end lost 6 bases, the J end lost 1 base, and 15 bases lay between the germline ends. Germline CDR1 and CDR2: SNHLY and FYNNEI. The CDR3 has 15 residues. CDR3 region: CASRVRQEGNTEAFF. The DNA of the CDR3 is TGTGCCAGCAGAGTACGACAGGAGGGGAACACTGAAGCTTTCTTT.

This chain uses TRBV20-1 with TRBJ2-5; TRBD1 or TRBD2 may be the D gene (5 bases each). This CDR3 is built from 15 residues. Between the trimmed V and J ends, which lost 2 bases and 5 bases, there was a span of 18 bases. Germline-derived CDR1 and CDR2 are DFQATT and SNEGSKA (reference sequence). Here the CDR3 DNA reads TGCAGTGCTAGACACCGGGACCGCCCGAGGGAGACCCAGTACTTC. This codes for CSARHRDRPRETQYF.